Following are 23 T cell receptor beta chains from one sample sequenced in a study of cytomegalovirus exposure and HLA in healthy donors. The PCR used 60 Vbeta and 13 Jbeta primers. TCRdb's table, derived via immunoSEQ multiplex PCR, lists solely in-frame clones and lacks some. The data hold about 99,000 clones, with about 80% observed a single time. Sequencing input: PBMCs. The receptors originated from a young woman in good health and CMV-seropositive.

For the CDR3, the DNA is TGTGCCAGCAGCGGAGGGGATCAGCCCCAGCATTTT. Its translation: CASSGGDQPQHF. This chain links TRBV11-2 with TRBJ1-5; tentatively, D is TRBD1 (5 bases). The CDR3 spans 12 residues. V lost 5 bases and J lost 5, with 7 bases in between. Looked up from germline, CDR1 is SGHAT and CDR2 is FQNNGV.

CDR3 sequence reads: CASSAPGTSGTSYNEQFF. The DNA of the CDR3 is TGTGCCAGCAGCGCCCCCGGGACTAGCGGGACCTCCTACAATGAGCAGTTCTTC. This chain links TRBV13 with TRBJ2-1; the match to TRBD2 covers 13 bases. The junction had 7 bases not matched to a gene; V was cut back by 5 bases and J by 0 bases. The CDR3 contains 18 residues. The germline V gene encodes CDR1 PRHDT and CDR2 FYEKMQ (reference sequence).

The chain employs TRBV6-5 and TRBJ2-7, with 9 bases matching TRBD1. Per the germline V gene, CDR1 is MNHEY and CDR2 is SVGAGI. This CDR3 has 14 residues. J gave up 6 bases and V 2 bases, and 5 bases lay outside the gene matches. The CDR3 is CASSYTTGGREQYF. The CDR3 DNA follows: TGTGCCAGCAGTTACACCACAGGGGGCCGCGAGCAGTACTTC.

The chain couples TRBV5-4 to TRBJ2-7, with 13 bases lining up with TRBD2. V lost 2 bases and J lost 5; bases outside the gene matches: 7. Germline values: CDR1 SGHNT, CDR2 YYREEE (reference sequence). The CDR3 loop spans 16 amino acids. The CDR3 sequence is CASSFGFGLAGDEQYF. Written as DNA, the CDR3 is TGTGCCAGCAGCTTTGGTTTTGGACTAGCGGGAGACGAGCAGTACTTC.

The chain couples TRBV6-1 to TRBJ2-3, with 9 bases fitting TRBD2. Germline values: CDR1 MNHNS, CDR2 SASEGT. The CDR3 loop spans 15 amino acids. V trimming: 5 bases; J trimming: 7 bases; junction bases outside the gene matches: 10. CDR3 in amino acids: CASSLTSGSGNTQYF. DNA of the CDR3: TGTGCCAGCAGTTTGACTAGCGGCAGCGGTAATACGCAGTATTTT.

V and J are TRBV5-1 and TRBJ2-7; D not certain. The V gene's germline CDR1 is SGHRS and CDR2 YFSETQ. Deletions cut 1 base from V and 0 bases from J, with 11 bases between. The CDR3 is made up of 15 amino acids. Here the CDR3 reads CASSLIPGFSYEQYF. In DNA, the CDR3 is TGCGCCAGCAGCTTGATCCCCGGTTTCTCCTACGAGCAGTACTTC. The full variable domain, in which reference TRBV5-1 and TRBJ2-7 provide the parts outside the CDR3, is KAGVTQTPRYLIKTRGQQVTLSCSPISGHRSVSWYQQTPGQGLQFLFEYFSETQRNKGNFPGRFSGRQFSNSRSEMNVSTLELGDSALYLCASSLIPGFSYEQYFGPGTRLTVT.

The sample holds one count of this clone. The V call is TRBV19, the J call TRBJ2-7; 7 bases match TRBD1. The V gene end was trimmed by 5 bases and the J gene end by 6 bases; junction bases not matched to a gene: 1. In germline, CDR1 is LNHDA, CDR2 SQIVND (reference sequence). This CDR3 is built from 11 residues. This CDR3 reads CASSSGGEQYF. CDR3 sequence (DNA): TGTGCCAGTAGTTCAGGGGGCGAGCAGTACTTC.

CDR3 loop: CASSSPTGSYNEQFF. CDR3 DNA sequence: TGTGCCAGCAGTTCCCCGACAGGGAGCTACAATGAGCAGTTCTTC. This chain connects TRBV6-5 to TRBJ2-1; 7 nucleotides match TRBD1. CDR3 length equals 15 residues. The germline CDR1 and CDR2 sequences are MNHEY and SVGAGI. Trimming took 4 bases from V and 3 from J; bases not matched to a gene: 6.

The chain joins TRBV6-1 to TRBJ1-1; possibly TRBD1 for D (5 bases). V was shortened by 3 bases and J by 1 base, with 18 bases between the two germline ends. The CDR3 is 17 amino acids. Germline V lookup: CDR1 MNHNS, CDR2 SASEGT. CDR3 sequence reads: CASSDPWGGEKNTEAFF. The CDR3 DNA is TGTGCCAGCAGTGATCCCTGGGGGGGAGAAAAGAACACTGAAGCTTTCTTT.

The V and J genes are TRBV6-5 and TRBJ2-2, with a weak D call TRBD2 (5 bases). The germline V gene encodes CDR1 MNHEY and CDR2 SVGAGI. The length of the CDR3 is 14 residues. Trimming pared 2 bases from V and 6 bases from J, leaving 10 bases between. In DNA, the CDR3 is TGTGCCAGCAGTTACGGACTCGGGGCCGGGGAGCTGTTTTTT. This codes for CASSYGLGAGELFF.

The chain employs TRBV12-1 and TRBJ2-7; TRBD2 is the table's D call and was not checked against the DNA. TRBV12-1 is a documented pseudogene. The length of the CDR3 is 16 residues. This CDR3 reads CASSFGWLAGFYEQYF. As DNA, the CDR3 is TGTGCCAGCAGCTTTGGTTGGCTAGCGGGATTCTACGAGCAGTACTTC.

The rearrangement links TRBV15 to TRBJ2-5; no reliable D call. The CDR3 spans 13 residues. With 1 base removed from V and 3 bases from J, the gap between germline ends came to 6 bases. The germline gives CDR1 LNHNV, CDR2 YYDKDF (reference sequence). Here the CDR3 reads CATSRVGEETQYF. As DNA, the CDR3 is TGTGCCACCAGCAGAGTCGGAGAAGAGACCCAGTACTTC.

J is TRBJ2-6 and V is TRBV28; possible D gene TRBD2, 6 bases. V lost 8 bases, J lost 0 bases, and 14 bases lay in between. The CDR3 runs 16 residues. Germline CDR1 MDHEN, CDR2 SYDVKM. CDR3 DNA sequence: TGTGCCAGCGCCGGGACTGTTGACTCTGGGGCCAACGTCCTGACTTTC. Amino acid sequence: CASAGTVDSGANVLTF.

The chain has TRBV5-4 and TRBJ2-7; 9 bases map to TRBD1. Germline V gives CDR1 SGHNT, CDR2 YYREEE (reference sequence). CDR3 size: 14 residues. Losses at the gene ends were 4 bases for V and 2 bases for J; bases not matched to a gene: 4. CDR3 nucleotides: TGTGCCAGCAGCGAGGGACAGGGCCCCTACGAGCAGTACTTC. Protein sequence: CASSEGQGPYEQYF. The whole variable domain, filled in from reference TRBV5-4 and TRBJ2-7, reads ETGVTQSPTHLIKTRGQQVTLRCSSQSGHNTVSWYQQALGQGPQFIFQYYREEENGRGNFPPRFSGLQFPNYSSELNVNALELDDSALYLCASSEGQGPYEQYFGPGTRLTVT.

The V call is TRBV5-4, the J call TRBJ1-2; D remains ambiguous. The V gene lost 0 bases and the J gene lost 3 bases, with 6 bases spanning the gap. Per germline, CDR1 SGHNT and CDR2 YYREEE (reference sequence). The CDR3 consists of 13 residues. The CDR3, as DNA: TGTGCCAGCAGCTTGGCAACAGACTATGGCTACACCTTC. Translation: CASSLATDYGYTF.

The V call is TRBV7-8, the J call TRBJ1-1; 8 bases fit TRBD1. This CDR3 has 15 amino acids. Germline V gives CDR1 SGHVS, CDR2 FQNEAQ. V dropped 3 bases and J dropped 3; count of bases not matched to a gene: 6. The CDR3 nucleotides read TGTGCCAGCAGCTTGAGTAGGACAGGGCACACTGAAGCTTTCTTT. This translates into CASSLSRTGHTEAFF.

The sample holds a few counts of this clone. The J gene is TRBJ2-1, the V gene TRBV5-1; 8 bases fit TRBD1. Germline CDR1 reads SGHRS; CDR2 reads YFSETQ. Losses at the gene ends were 4 bases for V and 1 base for J; bases not matched to a gene: 4. The CDR3 runs 15 residues. CDR3 sequence reads: CASSITGGSYNEQFF. The DNA of the CDR3 is TGCGCCAGCAGCATCACAGGGGGGTCCTACAATGAGCAGTTCTTC.

This rearrangement joins TRBV7-3 to TRBJ1-5; 7 bases map to TRBD1. Trimming removed 5 bases from V and 8 bases from J; junction bases left unmatched: 15. From germline, CDR1 is SGHTA and CDR2 FQGTGA. The CDR3 runs 16 residues. In nucleotides, the CDR3 is TGTGCCAGCAGCCCCGCTGTTCTCCAGGGGGAAGAGCCCCAGCATTTT. Amino acids: CASSPAVLQGEEPQHF.

The rearrangement joins TRBV28 to TRBJ2-1, with TRBD2 matching over 10 bases. Trimming removed 5 bases from V and 1 base from J; junction bases left unmatched: 8. The CDR3 runs to 17 residues. CDR1 and CDR2 (germline): MDHEN, SYDVKM. For the CDR3, the DNA is TGTGCCAGCAGTAGGATAGCGGGAGGAAGTTCCTACAATGAGCAGTTCTTC. It yields the protein CASSRIAGGSSYNEQFF.

The chain carries TRBV27 and TRBJ2-5; the D is unclear. The CDR3 has 13 amino acids. The V end was cut by 2 bases, the J end by 5 bases, with 9 bases between. Germline values: CDR1 MNHEY, CDR2 SMNVEV (reference sequence). In DNA, the CDR3 is TGTGCCAGCAGTTTAAATAGTCCGGAGACCCAGTACTTC. It yields the protein CASSLNSPETQYF.

The rearrangement links TRBV6-1 to TRBJ2-7; a possible D gene is TRBD1 (6 bases). The V end lost 9 bases, the J end lost 4 bases, and 13 bases lay between the germline ends. Germline V gives CDR1 MNHNS, CDR2 SASEGT. CDR3 length: 12 residues. The CDR3 DNA is TGTGCCAGAACAGGGATACGATACGAGCAGTACTTC. It is translated as CARTGIRYEQYF.

V is TRBV5-1 and J is TRBJ2-2; 11 bases agree with TRBD2. The CDR3 has 16 amino acids. From germline, CDR1 is SGHRS and CDR2 YFSETQ. Trimming at V came to 4 bases and at J to 1 base, leaving 3 bases not matched to a gene. The CDR3 DNA reads as TGCGCCAGCAGCAGAACTAGCGGGGGGAACACCGGGGAGCTGTTTTTT. Protein: CASSRTSGGNTGELFF.

This chain links TRBV19 with TRBJ2-3; TRBD2 agrees at 9 bases. Germline lookup yields CDR1 LNHDA and CDR2 SQIVND (reference sequence). With V trimmed by 3 bases and J by 10 bases, 11 bases remained unmatched. The CDR3 has 15 residues. The CDR3 region has the DNA TGTGCCAGTAGTATGACCCCTAATAGCGGGAGTGCGCAGTATTTT. Its translation: CASSMTPNSGSAQYF.